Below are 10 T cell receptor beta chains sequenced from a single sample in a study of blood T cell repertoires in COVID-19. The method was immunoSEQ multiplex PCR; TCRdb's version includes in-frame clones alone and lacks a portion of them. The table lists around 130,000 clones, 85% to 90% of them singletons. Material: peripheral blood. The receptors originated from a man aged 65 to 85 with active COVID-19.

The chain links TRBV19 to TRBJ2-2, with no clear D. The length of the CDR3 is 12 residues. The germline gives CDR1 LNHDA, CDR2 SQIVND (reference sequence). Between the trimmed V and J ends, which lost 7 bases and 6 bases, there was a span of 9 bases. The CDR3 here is CASTTSPGELFF. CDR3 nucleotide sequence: TGTGCCAGTACTACTTCCCCCGGGGAGCTGTTTTTT.

This CDR3 reads CASSEGPGDTQYF. The DNA for the CDR3 is TGCGCCAGCAGTGAGGGGCCTGGAGATACGCAGTATTTT. The chain uses TRBV10-1 and TRBJ2-3, with D hard to call. Germline V gene data show CDR1 as WNHNN and CDR2 as SYGVQD (reference sequence). Trimming took off 2 bases at V and 5 bases at J, with 8 bases between the two ends. This CDR3 spans 13 amino acids.

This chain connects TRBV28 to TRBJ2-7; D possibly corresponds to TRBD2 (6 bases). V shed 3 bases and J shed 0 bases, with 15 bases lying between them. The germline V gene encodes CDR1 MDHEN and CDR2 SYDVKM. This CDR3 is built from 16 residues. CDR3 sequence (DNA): TGTGCCAGCAGTTTGTCGGTCGGGAGTTCCTCCTACGAGCAGTACTTC. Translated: CASSLSVGSSSYEQYF.

The CDR3 sequence is CASSYSSVSDTQYF. CDR3 DNA: TGTGCCAGCAGTTACTCTTCTGTTTCAGATACGCAGTATTTT. The rearrangement links TRBV6-5 to TRBJ2-3; D is undetermined. The CDR3 runs 14 residues. Germline CDR1 and CDR2: MNHEY and SVGAGI. V was shortened by 0 bases and J by 4 bases, with 8 bases between the two germline ends.

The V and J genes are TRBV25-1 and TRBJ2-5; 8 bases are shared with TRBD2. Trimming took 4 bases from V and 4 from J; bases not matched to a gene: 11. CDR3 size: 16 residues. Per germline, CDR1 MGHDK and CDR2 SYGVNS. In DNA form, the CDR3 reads TGTGCCAGCAGTGCCATCCCAGCGGGAGCAGGAGAGACCCAGTACTTC. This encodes CASSAIPAGAGETQYF.

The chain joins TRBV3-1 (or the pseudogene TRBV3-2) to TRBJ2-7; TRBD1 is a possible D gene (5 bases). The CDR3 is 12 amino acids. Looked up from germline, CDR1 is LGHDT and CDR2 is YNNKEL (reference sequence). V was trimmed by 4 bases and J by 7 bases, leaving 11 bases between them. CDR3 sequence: CASSPSGREQYF. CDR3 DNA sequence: TGTGCCAGCAGCCCCTCAGGGCGGGAGCAGTACTTC.

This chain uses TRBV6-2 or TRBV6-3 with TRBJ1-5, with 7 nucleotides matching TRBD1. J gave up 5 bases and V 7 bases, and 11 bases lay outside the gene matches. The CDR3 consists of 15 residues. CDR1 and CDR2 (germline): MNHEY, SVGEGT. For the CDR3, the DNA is TGTGCCAGCACCCCAACCCGGACAGGTTATCAGCCCCAGCATTTT. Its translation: CASTPTRTGYQPQHF.

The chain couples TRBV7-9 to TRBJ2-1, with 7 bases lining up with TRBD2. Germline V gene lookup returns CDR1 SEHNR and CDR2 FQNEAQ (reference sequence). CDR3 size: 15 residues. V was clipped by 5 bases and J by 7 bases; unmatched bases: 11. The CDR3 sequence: CASSPPGGPGNEQFF. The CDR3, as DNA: TGTGCCAGCAGCCCCCCGGGAGGACCAGGGAATGAGCAGTTCTTC.

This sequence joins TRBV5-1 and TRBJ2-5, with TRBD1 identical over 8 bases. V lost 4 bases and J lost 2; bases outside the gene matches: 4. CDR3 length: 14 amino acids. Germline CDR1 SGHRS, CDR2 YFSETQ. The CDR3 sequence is CASSPGTGQETQYF. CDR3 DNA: TGCGCCAGCAGCCCGGGGACAGGACAAGAGACCCAGTACTTC. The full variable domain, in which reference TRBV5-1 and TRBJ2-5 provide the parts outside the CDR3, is KAGVTQTPRYLIKTRGQQVTLSCSPISGHRSVSWYQQTPGQGLQFLFEYFSETQRNKGNFPGRFSGRQFSNSRSEMNVSTLELGDSALYLCASSPGTGQETQYFGPGTRLLVL.

The CDR3 coding sequence is TGTGCCAGCAGTTCATCCACTAGCGGGTTGCTCTACGAGCAGTACTTC. It codes for CASSSSTSGLLYEQYF. This chain uses TRBV27 with TRBJ2-7; 9 nucleotides align to TRBD2. Per the germline V gene, CDR1 is MNHEY and CDR2 is SMNVEV (reference sequence). CDR3 length: 16 amino acids. V lost 4 bases, J lost 3 bases, and 10 bases stayed unmatched.